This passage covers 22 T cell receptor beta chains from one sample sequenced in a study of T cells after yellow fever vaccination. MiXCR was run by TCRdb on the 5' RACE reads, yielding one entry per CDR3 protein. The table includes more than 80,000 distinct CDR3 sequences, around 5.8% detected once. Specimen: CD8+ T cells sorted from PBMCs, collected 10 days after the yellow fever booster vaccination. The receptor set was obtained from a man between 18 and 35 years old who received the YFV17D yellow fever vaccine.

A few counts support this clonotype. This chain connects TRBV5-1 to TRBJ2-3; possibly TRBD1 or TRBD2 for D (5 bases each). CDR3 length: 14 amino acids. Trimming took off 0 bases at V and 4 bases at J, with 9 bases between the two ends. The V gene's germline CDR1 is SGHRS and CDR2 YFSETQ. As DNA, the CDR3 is TGCGCCAGCAGCTTGGAATTGGGGGCAGATACGCAGTATTTT. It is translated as CASSLELGADTQYF. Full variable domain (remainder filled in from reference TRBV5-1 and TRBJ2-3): KAGVTQTPRYLIKTRGQQVTLSCSPISGHRSVSWYQQTPGQGLQFLFEYFSETQRNKGNFPGRFSGRQFSNSRSEMNVSTLELGDSALYLCASSLELGADTQYFGPGTRLTVL.

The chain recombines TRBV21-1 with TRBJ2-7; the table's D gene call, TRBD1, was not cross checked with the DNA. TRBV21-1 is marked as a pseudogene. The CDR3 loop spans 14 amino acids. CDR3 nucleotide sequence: TGTGCCAGCAGCCCAAGGGACAGACTCTACGAGCAGTACGTC. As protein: CASSPRDRLYEQYV.

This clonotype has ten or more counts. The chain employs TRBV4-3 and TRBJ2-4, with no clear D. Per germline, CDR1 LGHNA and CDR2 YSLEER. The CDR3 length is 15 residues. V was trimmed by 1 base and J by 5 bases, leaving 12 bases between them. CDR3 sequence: CASSQGVGKENIQYF. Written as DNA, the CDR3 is TGCGCCAGCAGCCAAGGAGTCGGAAAAGAAAACATTCAGTACTTC.

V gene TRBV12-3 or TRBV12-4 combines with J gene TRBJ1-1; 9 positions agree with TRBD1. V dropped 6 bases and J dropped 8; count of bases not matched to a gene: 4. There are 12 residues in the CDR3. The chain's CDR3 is CASSYGTGEAFF. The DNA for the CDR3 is TGTGCCAGCAGCTACGGGACAGGGGAAGCTTTCTTT.

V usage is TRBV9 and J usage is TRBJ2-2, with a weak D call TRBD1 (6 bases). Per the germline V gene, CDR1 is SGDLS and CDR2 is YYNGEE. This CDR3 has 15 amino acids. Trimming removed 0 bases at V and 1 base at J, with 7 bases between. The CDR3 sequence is CASSVVGQNTGELFF. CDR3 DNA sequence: TGTGCCAGCAGCGTAGTGGGACAGAACACCGGGGAGCTGTTTTTT.

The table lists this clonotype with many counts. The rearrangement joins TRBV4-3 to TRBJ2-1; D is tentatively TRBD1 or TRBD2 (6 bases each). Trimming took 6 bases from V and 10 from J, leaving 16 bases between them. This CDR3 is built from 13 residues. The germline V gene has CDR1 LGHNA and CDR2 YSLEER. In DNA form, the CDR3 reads TGCGCCAGCAGTCCCCTAGGGGGAGGAGAGCAGTTCTTC. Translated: CASSPLGGGEQFF.

The CDR3 bases are TGTGCCAGCAGCTTAGCGGGGATTCCTACTGGAAACACCATATATTTT. Encoded protein: CASSLAGIPTGNTIYF. This chain connects TRBV7-6 to TRBJ1-3; D uncertain. The germline CDR1 and CDR2 sequences are SGHVS and FNYEAQ. This CDR3 comprises 16 residues. V was trimmed by 0 bases and J by 2 bases, leaving 11 bases between them.

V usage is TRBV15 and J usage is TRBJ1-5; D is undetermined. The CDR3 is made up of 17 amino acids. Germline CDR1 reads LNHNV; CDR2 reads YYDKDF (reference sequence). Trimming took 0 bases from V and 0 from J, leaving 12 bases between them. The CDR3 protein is CATSRDWGVASNQPQHF. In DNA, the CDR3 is TGTGCCACCAGCAGAGATTGGGGAGTGGCTAGCAATCAGCCCCAGCATTTT.

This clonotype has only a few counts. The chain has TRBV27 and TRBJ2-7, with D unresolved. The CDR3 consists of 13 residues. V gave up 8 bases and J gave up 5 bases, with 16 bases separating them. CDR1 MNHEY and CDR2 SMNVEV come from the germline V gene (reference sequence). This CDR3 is CASGPPLVHEQYF. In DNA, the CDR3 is TGTGCCAGCGGCCCTCCGTTGGTCCACGAGCAGTACTTC.

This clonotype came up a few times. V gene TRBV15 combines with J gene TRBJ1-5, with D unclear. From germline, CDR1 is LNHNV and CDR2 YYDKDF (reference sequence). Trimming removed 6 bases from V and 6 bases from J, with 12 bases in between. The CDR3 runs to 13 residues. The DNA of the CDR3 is TGTGCCACCAGTCAAGTCGCAAGTCAGCCCCAGCATTTT. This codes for CATSQVASQPQHF.

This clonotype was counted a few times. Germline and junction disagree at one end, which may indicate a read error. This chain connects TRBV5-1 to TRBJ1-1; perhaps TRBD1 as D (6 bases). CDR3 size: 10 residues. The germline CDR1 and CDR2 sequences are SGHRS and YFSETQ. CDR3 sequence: CASSLRGGGF. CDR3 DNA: TGCGCCAGCAGCTTGCGAGGGGGTGGTTTT.

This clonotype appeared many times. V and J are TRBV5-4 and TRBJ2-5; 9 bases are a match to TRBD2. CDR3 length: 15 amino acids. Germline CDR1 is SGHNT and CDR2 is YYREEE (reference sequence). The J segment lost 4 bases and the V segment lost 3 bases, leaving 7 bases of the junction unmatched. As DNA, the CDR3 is TGTGCCAGCAGCTGGGACGCGGGGGGGGGAGAGACCCAGTACTTC. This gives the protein CASSWDAGGGETQYF.

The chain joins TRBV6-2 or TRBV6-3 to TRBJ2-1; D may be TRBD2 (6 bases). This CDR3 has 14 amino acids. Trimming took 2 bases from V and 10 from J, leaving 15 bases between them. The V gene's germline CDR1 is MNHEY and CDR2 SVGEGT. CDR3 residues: CASSYGGPLGEQFF. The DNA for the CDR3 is TGTGCCAGCAGTTACGGAGGGCCCCTAGGGGAGCAGTTCTTC.

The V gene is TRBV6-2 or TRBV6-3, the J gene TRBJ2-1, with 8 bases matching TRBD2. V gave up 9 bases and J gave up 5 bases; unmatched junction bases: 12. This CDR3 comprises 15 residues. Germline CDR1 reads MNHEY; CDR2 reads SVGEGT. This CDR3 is CASSGVAEIHNEQFF. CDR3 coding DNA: TGTGCCAGTAGCGGGGTGGCGGAGATACACAATGAGCAGTTCTTC.

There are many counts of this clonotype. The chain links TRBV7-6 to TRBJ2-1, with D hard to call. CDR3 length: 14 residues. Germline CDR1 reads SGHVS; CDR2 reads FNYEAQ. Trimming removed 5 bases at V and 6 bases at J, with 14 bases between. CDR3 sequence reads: CASSPARVPNEQFF. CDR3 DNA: TGTGCCAGCAGCCCGGCCCGAGTCCCCAATGAGCAGTTCTTC.

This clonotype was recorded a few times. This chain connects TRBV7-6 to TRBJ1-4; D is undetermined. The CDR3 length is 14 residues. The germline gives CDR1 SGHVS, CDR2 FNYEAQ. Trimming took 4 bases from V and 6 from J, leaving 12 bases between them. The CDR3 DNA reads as TGTGCCAGCAGCTACCGGGCCGATGATGAAAAACTGTTTTTT. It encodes CASSYRADDEKLFF.

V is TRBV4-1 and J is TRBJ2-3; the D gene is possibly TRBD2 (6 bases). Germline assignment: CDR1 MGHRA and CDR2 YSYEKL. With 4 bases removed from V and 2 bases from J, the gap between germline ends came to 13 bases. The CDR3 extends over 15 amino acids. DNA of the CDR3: TGCGCCAGCAGCCGTTTGGGAGGCCACACAGATACGCAGTATTTT. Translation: CASSRLGGHTDTQYF.

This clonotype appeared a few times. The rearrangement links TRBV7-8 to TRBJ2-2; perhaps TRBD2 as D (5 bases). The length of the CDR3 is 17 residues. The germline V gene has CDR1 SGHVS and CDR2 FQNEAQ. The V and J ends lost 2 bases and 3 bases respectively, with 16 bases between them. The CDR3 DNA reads TGTGCCAGCAGCTTATTGTCGGGGTCCATGGACACCGGGGAGCTGTTTTTT. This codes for CASSLLSGSMDTGELFF. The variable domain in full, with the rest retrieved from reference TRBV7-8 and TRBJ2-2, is GAGVSQSPRYKVAKRGQDVALRCDPISGHVSLFWYQQALGQGPEFLTYFQNEAQLDKSGLPSDRFFAERPEGSVSTLKIQRTQQEDSAVYLCASSLLSGSMDTGELFFGEGSRLTVL.

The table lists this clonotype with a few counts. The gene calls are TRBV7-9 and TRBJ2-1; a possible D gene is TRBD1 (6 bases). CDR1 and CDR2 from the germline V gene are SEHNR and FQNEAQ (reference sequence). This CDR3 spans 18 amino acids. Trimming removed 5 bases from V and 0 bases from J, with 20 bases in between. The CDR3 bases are TGTGCCAGCAGCCCCGTCGCCGGGACAAATCCCTCCTACAATGAGCAGTTCTTC. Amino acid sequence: CASSPVAGTNPSYNEQFF. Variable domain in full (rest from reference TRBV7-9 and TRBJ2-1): DTGVSQNPRHKITKRGQNVTFRCDPISEHNRLYWYRQTLGQGPEFLTYFQNEAQLEKSRLLSDRFSAERPKGSFSTLEIQRTEQGDSAMYLCASSPVAGTNPSYNEQFFGPGTRLTVL.

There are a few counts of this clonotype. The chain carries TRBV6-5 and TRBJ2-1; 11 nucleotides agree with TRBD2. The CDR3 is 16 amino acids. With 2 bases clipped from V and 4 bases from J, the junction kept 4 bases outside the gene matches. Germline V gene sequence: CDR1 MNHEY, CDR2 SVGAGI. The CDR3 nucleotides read TGTGCCAGCAGTTACCCGACTAGCGGGGCTTACAATGAGCAGTTCTTC. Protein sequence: CASSYPTSGAYNEQFF.

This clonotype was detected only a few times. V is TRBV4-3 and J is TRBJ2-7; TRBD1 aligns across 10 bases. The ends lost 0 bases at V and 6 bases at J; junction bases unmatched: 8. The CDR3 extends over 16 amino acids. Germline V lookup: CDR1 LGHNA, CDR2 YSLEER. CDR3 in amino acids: CASSQDRGTGEGEQYF. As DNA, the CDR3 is TGCGCCAGCAGCCAAGATCGGGGGACAGGGGAGGGCGAGCAGTACTTC.

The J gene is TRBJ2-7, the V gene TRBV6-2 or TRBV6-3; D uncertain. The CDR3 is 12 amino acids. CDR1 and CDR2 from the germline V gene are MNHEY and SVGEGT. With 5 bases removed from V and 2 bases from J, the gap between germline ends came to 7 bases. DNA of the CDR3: TGTGCCAGCAGTCGACCAGCCTACGAGCAGTACTTC. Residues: CASSRPAYEQYF.